This entry concerns a single T cell receptor (beta chain). This sample is drawn from a study of blood T cells in healthy people across ages. Then a second PCR, running roughly 7 to 12 cycles, was carried out with a sample-barcoded 5' primer and a J-beta primer mix. TCRdb reprocessed the 5' RACE reads via MiXCR and lists one record per CDR3 protein. The data show around 990,000 distinct CDR3 sequences, with around two fifths seen just once and around 12% held by the top ten. Each donor supplied ten milliliters of peripheral blood. CDR3 length: 14 residues. Germline values: CDR1 MGHRA, CDR2 YSYEKL. V dropped 0 bases and J dropped 12; count of bases not matched to a gene: 5.

The source of this sequence is a man between 18 and 29 years old in good health. The chain links TRBV4-1 to TRBJ2-1, with 10 bases that match TRBD1. Source material: blood. In DNA, the CDR3 is TGCGCCAGCAGCCAAGACGGGACAGGGGATGGGCAGTTCTTC. The encoded protein is CASSQDGTGDGQFF.